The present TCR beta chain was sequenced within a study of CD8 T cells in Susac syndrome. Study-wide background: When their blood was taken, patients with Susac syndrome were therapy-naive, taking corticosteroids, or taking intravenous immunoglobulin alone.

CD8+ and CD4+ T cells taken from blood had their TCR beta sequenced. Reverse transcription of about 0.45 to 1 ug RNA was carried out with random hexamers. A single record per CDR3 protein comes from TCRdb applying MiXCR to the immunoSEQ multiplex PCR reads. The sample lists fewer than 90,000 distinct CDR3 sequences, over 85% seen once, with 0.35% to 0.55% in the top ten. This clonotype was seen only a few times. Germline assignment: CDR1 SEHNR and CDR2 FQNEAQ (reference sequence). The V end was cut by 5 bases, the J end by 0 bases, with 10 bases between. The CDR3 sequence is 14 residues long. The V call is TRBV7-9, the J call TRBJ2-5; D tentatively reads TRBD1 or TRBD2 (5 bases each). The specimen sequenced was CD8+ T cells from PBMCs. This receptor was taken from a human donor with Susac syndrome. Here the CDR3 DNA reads TGTGCCAGCAGCAATCCGGGACACCAAGAGACCCAGTACTTC. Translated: CASSNPGHQETQYF.